This TCR beta chain was captured in a study of T cells in Graves' hyperthyroidism and ophthalmopathy. Study-level points and caveats: A model of 13 V-J features distinguished ophthalmopathy from stable hyperthyroidism. Peripheral blood also featured most of the thyroid clonotypes expanded above 0.001.

The junction had 7 bases not matched to a gene; V was cut back by 0 bases and J by 6 bases. CDR1 is KGHSH, CDR2 LQKENI, per germline. The CDR3 sequence is 16 residues long. Researchers took RNA transcripts and amplified the TCR beta CDR3 regions from them. Carried out on the TCR CDR3, a first-round RT-PCR used the HTBI primer set. A single record per CDR3 protein comes from TCRdb applying MiXCR to the multiplex PCR reads. The data hold a few hundred thousand distinct CDR3 sequences, with 15% to 18% observed a single time. The hyperthyroidism was newly diagnosed and had lasted under 2 months; the patients were aged 18 to 65. Comment on this clonotype: What it recognizes is unknown.

This sequence originates from a woman between 18 and 29 years old with Graves' hyperthyroidism that later progressed to Graves' ophthalmopathy. Sequencing used blood. The rearrangement joins TRBV18 to TRBJ2-7, with 11 bases identical to TRBD1. This chain's CDR3 is CASSPPSLGTGGEQYF. For the CDR3, the DNA is TGTGCCAGCTCACCACCCTCCCTTGGGACAGGGGGCGAGCAGTACTTC. Full variable domain (rest looked up from reference TRBV18 and TRBJ2-7): NAGVMQNPRHLVRRRGQEARLRCSPMKGHSHVYWYRQLPEEGLKFMVYLQKENIIDESGMPKERFSAEFPKEGPSILRIQQVVRGDSAAYFCASSPPSLGTGGEQYFGPGTRLTVT.